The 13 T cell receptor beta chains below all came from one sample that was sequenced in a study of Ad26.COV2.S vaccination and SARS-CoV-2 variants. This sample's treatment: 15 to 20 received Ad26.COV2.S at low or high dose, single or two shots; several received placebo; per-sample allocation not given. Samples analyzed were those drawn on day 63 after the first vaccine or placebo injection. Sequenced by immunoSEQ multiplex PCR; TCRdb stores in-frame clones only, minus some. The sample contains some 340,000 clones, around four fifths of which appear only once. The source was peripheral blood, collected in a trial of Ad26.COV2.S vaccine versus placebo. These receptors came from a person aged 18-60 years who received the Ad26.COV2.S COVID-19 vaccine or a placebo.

The CDR3 sequence: CAISGKGANTGELFF. The CDR3 nucleotides are TGTGCCATCAGTGGGAAGGGAGCGAACACCGGGGAGCTGTTTTTT. The chain combines TRBV10-3 with TRBJ2-2; D possibly corresponds to TRBD2 (5 bases). Germline V gives CDR1 ENHRY, CDR2 SYGVKD. The CDR3 consists of 15 residues. Deletions cut 4 bases from V and 0 bases from J, with 9 bases between.

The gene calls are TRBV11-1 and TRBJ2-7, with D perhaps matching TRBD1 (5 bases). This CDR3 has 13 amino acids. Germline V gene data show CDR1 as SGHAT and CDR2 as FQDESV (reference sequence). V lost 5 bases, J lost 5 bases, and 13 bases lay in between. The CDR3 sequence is CASSVRVHHEQYF. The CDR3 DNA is TGTGCCAGCAGCGTCAGGGTTCACCACGAGCAGTACTTC.

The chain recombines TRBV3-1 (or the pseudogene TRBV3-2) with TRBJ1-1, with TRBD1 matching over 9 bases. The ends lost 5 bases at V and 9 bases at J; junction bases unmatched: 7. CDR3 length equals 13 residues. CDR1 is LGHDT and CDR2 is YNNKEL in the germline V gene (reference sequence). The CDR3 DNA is TGTGCCAGCAGCTTTGGACAGGGGTCTCAAGCTTTCTTT. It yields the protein CASSFGQGSQAFF.

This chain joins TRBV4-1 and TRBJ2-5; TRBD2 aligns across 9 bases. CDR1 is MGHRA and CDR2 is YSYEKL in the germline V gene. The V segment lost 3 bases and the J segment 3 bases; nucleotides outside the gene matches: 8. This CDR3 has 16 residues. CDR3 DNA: TGCGCCAGCAGCCATGGCTCGGCTAGCGGGGAAGAGACCCAGTACTTC. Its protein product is CASSHGSASGEETQYF.

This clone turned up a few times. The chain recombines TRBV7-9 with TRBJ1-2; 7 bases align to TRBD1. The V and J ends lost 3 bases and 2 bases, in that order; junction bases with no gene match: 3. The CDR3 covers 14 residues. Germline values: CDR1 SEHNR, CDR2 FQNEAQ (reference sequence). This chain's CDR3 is CASSFPQGNYGYTF. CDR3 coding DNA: TGTGCCAGCAGCTTCCCACAGGGGAACTATGGCTACACCTTC.

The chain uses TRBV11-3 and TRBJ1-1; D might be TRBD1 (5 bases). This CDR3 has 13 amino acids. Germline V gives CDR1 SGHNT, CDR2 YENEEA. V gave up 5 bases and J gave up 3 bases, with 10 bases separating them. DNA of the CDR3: TGTGCCAGCAGCCACCGACAGTACACTGAAGCTTTCTTT. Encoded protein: CASSHRQYTEAFF.

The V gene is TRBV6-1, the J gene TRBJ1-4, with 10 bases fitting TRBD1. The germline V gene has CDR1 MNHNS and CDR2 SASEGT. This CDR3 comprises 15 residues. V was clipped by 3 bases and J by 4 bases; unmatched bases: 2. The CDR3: CASSETGGRNEKLFF. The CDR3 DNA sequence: TGTGCCAGCAGTGAGACAGGGGGCCGTAATGAAAAACTGTTTTTT.

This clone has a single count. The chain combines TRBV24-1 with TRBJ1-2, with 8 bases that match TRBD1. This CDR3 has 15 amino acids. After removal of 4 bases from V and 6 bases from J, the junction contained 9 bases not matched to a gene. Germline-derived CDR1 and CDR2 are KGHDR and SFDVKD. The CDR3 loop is CATSERQGLRDGYTF. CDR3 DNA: TGTGCCACCAGTGAACGACAGGGGTTAAGAGATGGCTACACCTTC.

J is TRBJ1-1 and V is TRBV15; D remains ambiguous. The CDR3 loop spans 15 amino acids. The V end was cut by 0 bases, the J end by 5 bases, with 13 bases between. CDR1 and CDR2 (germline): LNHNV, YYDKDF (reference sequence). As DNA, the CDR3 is TGTGCCACCAGCAGAGAAAAGGGTTGGAGGACTGAAGCTTTCTTT. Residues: CATSREKGWRTEAFF.

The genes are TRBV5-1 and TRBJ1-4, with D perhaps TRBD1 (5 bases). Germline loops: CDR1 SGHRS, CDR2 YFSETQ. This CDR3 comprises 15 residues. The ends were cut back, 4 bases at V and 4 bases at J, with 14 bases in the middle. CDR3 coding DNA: TGCGCCAGCAGCCCGGGGGAACTTATTAATGAAAAACTGTTTTTT. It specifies CASSPGELINEKLFF.

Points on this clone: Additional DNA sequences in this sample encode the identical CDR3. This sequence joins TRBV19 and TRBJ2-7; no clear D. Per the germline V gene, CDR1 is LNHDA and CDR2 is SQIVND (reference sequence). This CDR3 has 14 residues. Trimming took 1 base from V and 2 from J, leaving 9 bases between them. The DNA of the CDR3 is TGTGCCAGTAGTATAGGGTCAGGCCCCTACGAGCAGTACTTC. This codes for CASSIGSGPYEQYF.

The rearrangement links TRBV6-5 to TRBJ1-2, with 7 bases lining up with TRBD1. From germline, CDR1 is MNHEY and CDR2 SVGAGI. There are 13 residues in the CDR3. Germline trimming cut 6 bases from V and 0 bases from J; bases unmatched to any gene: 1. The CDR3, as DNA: TGTGCCAGCAGCGGGACAGCTAACTATGGCTACACCTTC. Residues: CASSGTANYGYTF.

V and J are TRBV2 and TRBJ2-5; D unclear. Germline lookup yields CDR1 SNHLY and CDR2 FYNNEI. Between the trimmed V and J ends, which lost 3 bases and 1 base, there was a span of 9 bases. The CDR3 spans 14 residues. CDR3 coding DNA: TGTGCCAGCAGTGAGCAGCCTCTCCAAGAGACCCAGTACTTC. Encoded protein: CASSEQPLQETQYF.